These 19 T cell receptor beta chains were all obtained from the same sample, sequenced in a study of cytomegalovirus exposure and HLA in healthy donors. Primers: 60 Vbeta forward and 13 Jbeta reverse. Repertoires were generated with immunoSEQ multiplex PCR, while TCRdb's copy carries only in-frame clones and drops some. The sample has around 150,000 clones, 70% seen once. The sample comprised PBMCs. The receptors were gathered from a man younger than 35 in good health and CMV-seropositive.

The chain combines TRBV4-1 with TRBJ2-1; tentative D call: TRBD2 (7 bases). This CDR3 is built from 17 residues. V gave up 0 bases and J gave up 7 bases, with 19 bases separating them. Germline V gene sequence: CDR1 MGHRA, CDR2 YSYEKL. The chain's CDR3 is CASSQEWVGGGLNEQFF. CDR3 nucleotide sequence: TGCGCCAGCAGCCAAGAATGGGTGGGAGGGGGACTGAATGAGCAGTTCTTC.

CDR3 region: CASSQDLRNSPLHF. In DNA, the CDR3 is TGTGCCAGCAGCCAAGATTTGCGTAATTCACCCCTCCACTTT. The V gene is TRBV14, the J gene TRBJ1-6; D gene uncertain. The CDR3 covers 14 residues. V lost 0 bases and J lost 6, with 6 bases in between. Germline loops: CDR1 SGHDN, CDR2 FVKESK.

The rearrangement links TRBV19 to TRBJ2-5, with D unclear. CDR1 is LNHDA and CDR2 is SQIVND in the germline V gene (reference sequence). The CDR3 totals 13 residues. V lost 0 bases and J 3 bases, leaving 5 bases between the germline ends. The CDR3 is CASSIDSEETQYF. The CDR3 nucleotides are TGTGCCAGTAGTATAGACTCGGAAGAGACCCAGTACTTC. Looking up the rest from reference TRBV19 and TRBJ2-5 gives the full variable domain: DGGITQSPKYLFRKEGQNVTLSCEQNLNHDAMYWYRQDPGQGLRLIYYSQIVNDFQKGDIAEGYSVSREKKESFPLTVTSAQKNPTAFYLCASSIDSEETQYFGPGTRLLVL.

This CDR3 is CASSLRNEQFF. The DNA of the CDR3 is TGTGCCAGTAGTCTGCGCAATGAGCAGTTCTTC. The rearrangement links TRBV19 to TRBJ2-1; unclear D gene. From germline, CDR1 is LNHDA and CDR2 SQIVND (reference sequence). The V end lost 5 bases, the J end lost 6 bases, and 5 bases lay between the germline ends. There are 11 residues in the CDR3.

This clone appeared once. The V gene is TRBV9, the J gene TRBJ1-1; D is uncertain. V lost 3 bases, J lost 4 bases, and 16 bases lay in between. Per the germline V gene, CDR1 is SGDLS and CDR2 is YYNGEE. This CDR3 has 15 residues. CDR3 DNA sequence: TGTGCCAGCAGCGCAGTTGACCAAAGAGGCACTGAAGCTTTCTTT. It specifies CASSAVDQRGTEAFF.

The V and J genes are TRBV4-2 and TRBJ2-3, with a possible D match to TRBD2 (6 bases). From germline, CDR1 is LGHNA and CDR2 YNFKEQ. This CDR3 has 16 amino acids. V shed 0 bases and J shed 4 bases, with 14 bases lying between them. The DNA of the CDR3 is TGTGCCAGCAGCCAAGATGGGACTGAACCTGCAGATACGCAGTATTTT. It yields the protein CASSQDGTEPADTQYF.

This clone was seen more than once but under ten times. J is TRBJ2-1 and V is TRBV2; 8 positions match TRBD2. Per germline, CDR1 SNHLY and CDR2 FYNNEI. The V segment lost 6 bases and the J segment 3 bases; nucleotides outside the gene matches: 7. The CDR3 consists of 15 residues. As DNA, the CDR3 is TGTGCCAGCAGGTTGGCGGGAGGCCTCTACAATGAGCAGTTCTTC. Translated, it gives CASRLAGGLYNEQFF.

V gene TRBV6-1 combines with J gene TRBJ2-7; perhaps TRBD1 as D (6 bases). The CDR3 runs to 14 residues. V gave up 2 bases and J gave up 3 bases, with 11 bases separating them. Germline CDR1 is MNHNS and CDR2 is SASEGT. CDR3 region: CASSEKGTYYEQYV. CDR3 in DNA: TGTGCCAGCAGTGAAAAAGGGACATACTACGAGCAGTACGTC.

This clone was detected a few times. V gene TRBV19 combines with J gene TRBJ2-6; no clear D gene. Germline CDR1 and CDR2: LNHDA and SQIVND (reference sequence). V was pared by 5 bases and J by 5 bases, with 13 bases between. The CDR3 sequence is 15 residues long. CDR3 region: CASSASRVRANVLTF. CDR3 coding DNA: TGTGCCAGTAGTGCCTCTCGGGTGAGGGCCAACGTCCTGACTTTC.

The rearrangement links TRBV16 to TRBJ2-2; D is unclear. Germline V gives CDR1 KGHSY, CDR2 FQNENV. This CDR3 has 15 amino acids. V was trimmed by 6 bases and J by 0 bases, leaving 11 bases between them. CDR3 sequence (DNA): TGTGCCAGCAGTCCCGACACAGCGAACACCGGGGAGCTGTTTTTT. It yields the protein CASSPDTANTGELFF. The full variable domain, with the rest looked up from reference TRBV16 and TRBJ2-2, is GEEVAQTPKHLVRGEGQKAKLYCAPIKGHSYVFWYQQVLKNEFKFLISFQNENVFDETGMPKERFSAKCLPNSPCSLEIQATKLEDSAVYFCASSPDTANTGELFFGEGSRLTVL.

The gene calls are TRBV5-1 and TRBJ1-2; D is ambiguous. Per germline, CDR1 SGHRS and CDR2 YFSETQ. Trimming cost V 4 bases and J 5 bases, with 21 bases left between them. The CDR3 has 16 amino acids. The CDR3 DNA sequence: TGCGCCAGCAGCCCGGTGGACCCGGGGATGGGGTATGGCTACACCTTC. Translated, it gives CASSPVDPGMGYGYTF.

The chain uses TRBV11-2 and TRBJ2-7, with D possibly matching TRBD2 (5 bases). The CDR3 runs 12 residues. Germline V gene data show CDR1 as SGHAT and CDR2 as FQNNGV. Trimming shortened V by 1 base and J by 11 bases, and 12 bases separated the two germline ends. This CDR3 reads CASSLGLGVKYV. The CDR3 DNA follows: TGTGCCAGCAGCTTAGGTCTCGGGGTAAAGTACGTC.

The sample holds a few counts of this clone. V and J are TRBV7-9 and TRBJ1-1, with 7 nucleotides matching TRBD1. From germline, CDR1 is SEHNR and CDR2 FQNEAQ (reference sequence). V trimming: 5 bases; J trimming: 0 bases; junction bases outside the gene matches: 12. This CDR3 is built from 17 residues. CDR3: CASSRDRVPSMNTEAFF. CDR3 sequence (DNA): TGTGCCAGCAGCCGCGACAGGGTACCTTCCATGAACACTGAAGCTTTCTTT.

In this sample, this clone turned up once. In DNA form, the CDR3 reads TGTGCCAGCAGACTGACAGGGGGCACTGAAGCTTTCTTT. Translation: CASRLTGGTEAFF. V usage is TRBV6-5 and J usage is TRBJ1-1; 9 bases are a match to TRBD1. J lost 4 bases, V lost 6 bases, and 3 bases had no gene match. This CDR3 spans 13 amino acids. Looked up from germline, CDR1 is MNHEY and CDR2 is SVGAGI.

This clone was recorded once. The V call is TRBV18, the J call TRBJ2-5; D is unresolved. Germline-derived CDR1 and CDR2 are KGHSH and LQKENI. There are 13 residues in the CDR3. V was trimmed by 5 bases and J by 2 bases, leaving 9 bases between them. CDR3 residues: CASSIGIQETQYF. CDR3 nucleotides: TGTGCCAGCTCAATTGGCATACAAGAGACCCAGTACTTC.

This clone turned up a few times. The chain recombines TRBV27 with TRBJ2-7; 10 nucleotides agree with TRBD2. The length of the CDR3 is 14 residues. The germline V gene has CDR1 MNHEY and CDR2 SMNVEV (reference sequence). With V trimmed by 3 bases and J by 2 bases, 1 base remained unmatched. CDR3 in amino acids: CASSFSGRPYEQYV. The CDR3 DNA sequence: TGTGCCAGCAGTTTTAGCGGGAGGCCCTACGAGCAGTACGTC.

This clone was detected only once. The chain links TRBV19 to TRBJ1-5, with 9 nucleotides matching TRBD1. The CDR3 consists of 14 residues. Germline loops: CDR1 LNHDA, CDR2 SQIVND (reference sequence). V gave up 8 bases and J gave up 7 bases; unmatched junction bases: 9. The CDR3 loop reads CASRETGGGQPQHF. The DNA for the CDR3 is TGTGCCAGTCGGGAGACAGGGGGAGGGCAGCCCCAGCATTTT.

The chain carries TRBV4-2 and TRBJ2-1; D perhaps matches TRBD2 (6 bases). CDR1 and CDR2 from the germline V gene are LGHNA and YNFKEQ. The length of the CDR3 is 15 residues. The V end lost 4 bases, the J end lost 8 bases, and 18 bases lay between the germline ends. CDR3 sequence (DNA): TGTGCCAGCAGCCGAGACCCCCCGGGGGTGGATGAGCAGTTCTTC. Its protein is CASSRDPPGVDEQFF.

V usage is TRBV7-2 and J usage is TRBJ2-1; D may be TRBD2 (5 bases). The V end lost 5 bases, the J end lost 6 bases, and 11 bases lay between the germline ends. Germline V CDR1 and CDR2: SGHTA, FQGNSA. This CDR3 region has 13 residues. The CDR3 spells CASSPRLANEQFF. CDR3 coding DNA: TGTGCCAGCAGCCCCCGCCTAGCCAATGAGCAGTTCTTC.